This T cell receptor (beta chain) was recovered during a study of T-cell memory formation after mild COVID-19. Whole-study results and caveats: Cross-reactive memory appears to have joined, as suggested by some responding clones showing up in pre-infection memory.

This clonotype showed up just a few times. Its antigen is currently unknown. TCRdb called the 5' RACE reads again in MiXCR, with one record for every CDR3 protein. Among almost 550,000 distinct CDR3 sequences, over 20% were seen once, and the ten largest hold approximately 12%. Trimming removed 2 bases from V and 3 bases from J, with 11 bases in between. The CDR3 loop spans 14 amino acids. Germline V gene data show CDR1 as SGHRS and CDR2 as YFSETQ. What was sequenced was PBMCs or a T cell subset sorted from them (not recorded which). This rearrangement joins TRBV5-1 to TRBJ2-5, with a tentative D call TRBD2 (5 bases). This clonotype was obtained from an adult woman who had mild COVID-19 (a few samples of this study predate the infection). Cell type and time point are not known. The CDR3 DNA is TGCGCCAGCAGCTTCCGGACTTATAAAGAGACCCAGTACTTC. Encoded protein: CASSFRTYKETQYF.